This is a list of T cell receptor beta chains from one sample in a study of T cells in localized non-small cell lung cancer. Repertoires were generated with immunoSEQ multiplex PCR, while TCRdb's copy carries only in-frame clones and drops some. The sample lists about 74,000 clones, roughly 83% occurring once. The starting material was peripheral blood, obtained before any cancer treatment. These receptors were taken from a female donor of 60 years or more with stage I lung adenocarcinoma. Both conserved end residues are part of each CDR3. Fields, in order: D gene, V gene, clone size, J gene, CDR3 DNA, CDR3 protein. A D gene is named only where the DNA matches it firmly. Clone sizes are given selectively: once, few, many, or a class where the clone is expanded.

D: TRBD1
V: TRBV5-6
size: NA
J: TRBJ1-1
DNA: TGTGCCAGCAGCTTGGCAGGGGGGGCCACTGAAGCTTTCTTT
CDR3: CASSLAGGATEAFF

D: TRBD1
V: TRBV5-4
size: NA
J: TRBJ1-6
DNA: TGTGCCAGCAGCCGCCCAGGGGGTAGTAATAATTCACCCCTCCACTTT
CDR3: CASSRPGGSNNSPLHF

D: TRBD2
V: TRBV28
size: few
J: TRBJ2-5
DNA: TGTGCCAGCAGTTCTGAACTAGCGGGAGTCGACGAGACCCAGTACTTC
CDR3: CASSSELAGVDETQYF

D: NA
V: TRBV5-1
size: NA
J: TRBJ1-3
DNA: TGCGCCAGCAGCTTCGCAGGGCCGGCCGGAAACACCATATATTTT
CDR3: CASSFAGPAGNTIYF

D: NA
V: TRBV19
size: NA
J: TRBJ2-3
DNA: TGTGCCAGTAGTATTTCGGGGAGGTCAGATACGCAGTATTTT
CDR3: CASSISGRSDTQYF

D: NA
V: TRBV5-1
size: NA
J: TRBJ2-2
DNA: TGCGCCAGCAGCGCCCAATACTCGAACACCGGGGAGCTGTTTTTT
CDR3: CASSAQYSNTGELFF

D: NA
V: TRBV7-3
size: NA
J: TRBJ2-7
DNA: TGTGCCAGCAGCTTGGACCCGAATTTCTACGAGCAGTACTTC
CDR3: CASSLDPNFYEQYF

D: NA
V: TRBV11-2
size: NA
J: TRBJ2-5
DNA: TGTGCCAGCAGGCTACAGGGTCAAGAGACCCAGTACTTC
CDR3: CASRLQGQETQYF

D: NA
V: TRBV5-6
size: NA
J: TRBJ1-1
DNA: TGTGCCAGCAGCCGGGGGGCGGGCTTCGGCACTGAAGCTTTCTTT
CDR3: CASSRGAGFGTEAFF

D: TRBD2
V: TRBV5-1
size: once
J: TRBJ2-1
DNA: TGCGCCAGCAGCGTAGGGACTAGCGGGAGGGCCTACAATGAGCAGTTCTTC
CDR3: CASSVGTSGRAYNEQFF

D: TRBD1
V: TRBV11-2
size: NA
J: TRBJ1-5
DNA: TGTGCCAGCAGCTCGGACAGGGGTAGCAATCAGCCCCAGCATTTT
CDR3: CASSSDRGSNQPQHF

D: TRBD2
V: TRBV7-9
size: once
J: TRBJ2-1
DNA: TGTGCCAGCAGCGCCGGACTAGCGGGAGGGAGCGAGCAGTTCTTC
CDR3: CASSAGLAGGSEQFF

D: NA
V: TRBV5-4
size: NA
J: TRBJ2-2
DNA: TGTGCCAGCAGCCCCTCTCGCGGGGACACCGGGGAGCTGTTTTTT
CDR3: CASSPSRGDTGELFF

D: NA
V: TRBV27
size: few
J: TRBJ1-5
DNA: TGTGCCAGCAACCCACCGGACAATCAGCCCCAGCATTTT
CDR3: CASNPPDNQPQHF

D: NA
V: TRBV4-1
size: NA
J: TRBJ1-1
DNA: TGCGCCAGCAGCCAAGAGCCTCAGCCCTTAAACACTGAAGCTTTCTTT
CDR3: CASSQEPQPLNTEAFF

D: NA
V: TRBV6-5
size: NA
J: TRBJ1-2
DNA: TGTGCCAGCGTGCCGCCGGGACTAAGGAACTATGGCTACACCTTC
CDR3: CASVPPGLRNYGYTF

D: NA
V: TRBV19
size: NA
J: TRBJ2-5
DNA: TGTGCCAGTAGTATTGGCCAGCGGGTCCAAGAGACCCAGTACTTC
CDR3: CASSIGQRVQETQYF

D: NA
V: TRBV15
size: NA
J: TRBJ2-1
DNA: TGTGCCACCAGCAGAGGGCTTGGGAATTCTGATCAGTTCTTC
CDR3: CATSRGLGNSDQFF

D: TRBD2
V: TRBV25-1
size: NA
J: TRBJ2-1
DNA: TGTGCCAGCAGTGGGACTAGCGGGAGTGGCGACAATGAGCAGTTCTTC
CDR3: CASSGTSGSGDNEQFF

D: NA
V: TRBV5-1
size: once
J: TRBJ1-1
DNA: TGCGCCAGCCGGCAAGGGGCGCATGTGACTGAAGCTTTCTTT
CDR3: CASRQGAHVTEAFF

D: TRBD2
V: TRBV11-2
size: NA
J: TRBJ2-7
DNA: TGTGCCACCCAAGCGGGATCCAGCTCCTACGAGCAGTACTTC
CDR3: CATQAGSSSYEQYF

D: NA
V: TRBV6-5
size: once
J: TRBJ2-2
DNA: TGTGCCAGCAGTTACCTGGAGCCGCGGGGGGAGCTGTTTTTT
CDR3: CASSYLEPRGELFF

D: NA
V: TRBV4-2
size: NA
J: TRBJ2-5
DNA: TGTGCCAGCAGCCAGCGTTCAACGAGCGAGACCCAGTACTTC
CDR3: CASSQRSTSETQYF

D: NA
V: TRBV11-1
size: NA
J: TRBJ2-3
DNA: TGTGCCAGCAGCTTAGACCCTAGCGAGGTCACGCAGTATTTT
CDR3: CASSLDPSEVTQYF

D: TRBD1
V: TRBV7-2
size: NA
J: TRBJ1-4
DNA: TGTGCCAGCAGCTTAGGGACAGGGGCCCTTAATGAAAAACTGTTTTTT
CDR3: CASSLGTGALNEKLFF

D: TRBD1
V: TRBV7-2
size: NA
J: TRBJ2-2
DNA: TGTGCCAGCAGCTCAACTCCCCAGGGGGCAAACACCGGGGAGCTGTTTTTT
CDR3: CASSSTPQGANTGELFF

D: TRBD2
V: TRBV4-1
size: NA
J: TRBJ2-5
DNA: TGCGCCAGCAGCCAGGGAGGGGAAGAGACCCAGTACTTC
CDR3: CASSQGGEETQYF

D: NA
V: TRBV28
size: NA
J: TRBJ2-1
DNA: TGTGCCAGCAGCCAACGGGGGCTGAATGAGCAGTTCTTC
CDR3: CASSQRGLNEQFF

D: NA
V: TRBV5-4
size: NA
J: TRBJ2-3
DNA: TGTGCCAGCAGCTTGGAGCTAGGCCAGGGTACGCAGTATTTT
CDR3: CASSLELGQGTQYF

D: TRBD1
V: TRBV7-8
size: few
J: TRBJ2-3
DNA: TGTGCCAGCAGCCCGACAGGGGTTGGCACAGATACGCAGTATTTT
CDR3: CASSPTGVGTDTQYF

D: NA
V: TRBV6-1
size: NA
J: TRBJ2-2
DNA: TGTGCCAGCAGTGTCGATGGGGGGTACACCGGGGAGCTGTTTTTT
CDR3: CASSVDGGYTGELFF

D: TRBD2
V: TRBV5-4
size: NA
J: TRBJ2-4
DNA: TGTGCCAGCACCTTCCGCGGGGGGCGAGAGTTCGGCAAAAACATTCAGTACTTC
CDR3: CASTFRGGREFGKNIQYF

D: NA
V: TRBV18
size: NA
J: TRBJ2-5
DNA: TGTGCCAGCTCACTCAGGGTTGGAGAGACCCAGTACTTC
CDR3: CASSLRVGETQYF

D: TRBD2
V: TRBV19
size: NA
J: TRBJ2-3
DNA: TGTGCCAGTAGTGGGACTAGCGGGGGCCACCCTAGCACAGATACGCAGTATTTT
CDR3: CASSGTSGGHPSTDTQYF

D: NA
V: TRBV10-3
size: NA
J: TRBJ2-1
DNA: TGTGCCATCAGTGAACCTGCGGGGACATACGGTGGGGAGCAGTTCTTC
CDR3: CAISEPAGTYGGEQFF

D: NA
V: TRBV27
size: NA
J: TRBJ1-1
DNA: TGTGCCAGCAGTTTGAAAGGCAGGGATACTGAAGCTTTCTTT
CDR3: CASSLKGRDTEAFF

D: NA
V: TRBV19
size: NA
J: TRBJ2-2
DNA: TGTGCCAGTAGTCCGGGGGCGGTCACCGGGGAGCTGTTTTTT
CDR3: CASSPGAVTGELFF

D: NA
V: TRBV18
size: NA
J: TRBJ1-2
DNA: TGTGCCAGCTCACTTGGACAGATAGAGACGAACTATGGCTACACCTTC
CDR3: CASSLGQIETNYGYTF

D: TRBD1
V: TRBV5-1
size: NA
J: TRBJ2-2
DNA: TGCGCCAGCAGCAGGGACAGGGGAGATACCGGGGAGCTGTTTTTT
CDR3: CASSRDRGDTGELFF

D: TRBD2
V: TRBV9
size: NA
J: TRBJ2-1
DNA: TGTGCCAGCAGCGTAAATAGCGGGGGGGTTCGCTACAATGAGCAGTTCTTC
CDR3: CASSVNSGGVRYNEQFF

D: TRBD1
V: TRBV5-1
size: once
J: TRBJ1-2
DNA: TGCGCCAGCAGCACGGGACAGGGGGCGTCCTATGGCTACACCTTC
CDR3: CASSTGQGASYGYTF